This TCR beta chain was sequenced for a study of blood T cell repertoires in COVID-19. Assay used: immunoSEQ multiplex PCR; TCRdb lists only in-frame clones, some missing. Of about 380,000 clones listed, around 87% are singletons. The CDR3 contains 15 residues. CDR1 is LGHNA, CDR2 YSLEER, per germline. Trimming at V came to 0 bases and at J to 8 bases, leaving 4 bases not matched to a gene. This chain links TRBV4-3 with TRBJ1-4; TRBD1 aligns across 9 bases. The TCR comes from a man aged 25-45 years who had recovered from COVID-19. What was sequenced was PBMCs or T cells enriched from blood (not recorded which). CDR3 DNA: TGCGCCAGCAGCCAAGAATTGGGGACAGGGGAAAAACTGTTTTTT. Translation: CASSQELGTGEKLFF.